Below, 32 T cell receptor beta chains from the same sample are listed, as sequenced in a study of blood T cell repertoires in COVID-19. The data were produced by immunoSEQ multiplex PCR, yet TCRdb's version contains in-frame clones alone and is incomplete. The repertoire holds under 80,000 clones, around 80% seen once, with around 10% in the top ten. The sample taken for sequencing was peripheral blood. All receptors derive from a man in his forties or fifties with acute or convalescent COVID-19.

V is TRBV10-3 and J is TRBJ1-1; a possible D gene is TRBD1 (6 bases). The V end was cut by 5 bases, the J end by 1 base, with 11 bases between. This CDR3 comprises 14 residues. In germline, CDR1 is ENHRY, CDR2 SYGVKD. This CDR3 reads CAISLQGQNTEAFF. The CDR3 DNA sequence: TGTGCCATCAGTCTACAGGGACAGAACACTGAAGCTTTCTTT.

V and J are TRBV24-1 and TRBJ2-2; 7 positions match TRBD1. CDR3 size: 15 residues. Looked up from germline, CDR1 is KGHDR and CDR2 is SFDVKD. Unmatched junction bases numbered 5, after V lost 5 bases and J lost 3 bases. The CDR3 DNA sequence: TGTGCCACCAGTGCCCCGACAGGGTACACCGGGGAGCTGTTTTTT. The encoded protein is CATSAPTGYTGELFF.

This rearrangement joins TRBV7-3 to TRBJ2-1, with D possibly being TRBD2 (6 bases). The germline gives CDR1 SGHTA, CDR2 FQGTGA. CDR3 length equals 14 residues. V lost 5 bases and J lost 7, with 15 bases in between. The CDR3 region has the DNA TGTGCCAGCAGCCCCGGGCGGGGAGCTAATGAGCAGTTCTTC. Its translation: CASSPGRGANEQFF. The entire variable domain, with the rest obtained from reference TRBV7-3 and TRBJ2-1, is as follows: GAGVSQTPSNKVTEKGKYVELRCDPISGHTALYWYRQSLGQGPEFLIYFQGTGAADDSGLPNDRFFAVRPEGSVSTLKIQRTERGDSAVYLCASSPGRGANEQFFGPGTRLTVL.

The chain joins TRBV5-1 to TRBJ1-1; tentatively, D is TRBD1 (6 bases). The germline CDR1 and CDR2 sequences are SGHRS and YFSETQ. The CDR3 has 15 amino acids. Trimming removed 4 bases from V and 1 base from J, with 14 bases in between. Here the CDR3 DNA reads TGCGCCAGCAGCATCTTTGGACAGCAGAACACTGAAGCTTTCTTT. Translation: CASSIFGQQNTEAFF.

The table lists this clone with a few counts. This sequence joins TRBV6-1 and TRBJ1-1; D is uncertain. The germline V and J ends were trimmed by 2 bases and 11 bases, with 18 bases remaining between them. CDR3 length equals 14 residues. CDR1 and CDR2 (germline): MNHNS, SASEGT. The CDR3 protein is CASSERTAPVAAFF. The CDR3 coding sequence is TGTGCCAGCAGTGAAAGGACCGCACCCGTAGCGGCTTTCTTT.

The J gene is TRBJ2-7, the V gene TRBV7-2, with TRBD2 as a possible D gene (6 bases). This CDR3 contains 16 residues. The germline V and J ends were trimmed by 5 bases and 0 bases, with 17 bases remaining between them. Germline lookup yields CDR1 SGHTA and CDR2 FQGNSA. DNA for the CDR3: TGTGCCAGCAGCAGCTATAGCGGACCTAGCTCCTACGAGCAGTACTTC. Its protein product is CASSSYSGPSSYEQYF.

The sample holds one count of this clone. The chain couples TRBV4-1 to TRBJ2-7; 8 bases line up with TRBD1. This CDR3 has 15 residues. The V gene end was trimmed by 5 bases and the J gene end by 0 bases; junction bases not matched to a gene: 6. Germline lookup yields CDR1 MGHRA and CDR2 YSYEKL. The CDR3 DNA reads as TGCGCCAGCAGCATAACAGGGGGAGCCTCCTACGAGCAGTACTTC. It specifies CASSITGGASYEQYF.

The chain links TRBV6-6 to TRBJ1-2; no firm D call. This CDR3 region has 13 residues. V gave up 2 bases and J gave up 7 bases, with 11 bases separating them. Looked up from germline, CDR1 is MNHNY and CDR2 is SVGAGI (reference sequence). The CDR3 nucleotides read TGTGCCAGCAGTTACGACGGGGAGCTTGGCTACACCTTC. Protein: CASSYDGELGYTF.

This chain uses TRBV29-1 with TRBJ1-2; D is perhaps TRBD1 (5 bases). From germline, CDR1 is SQVTM and CDR2 ANQGSEA. Trimming took 0 bases from V and 8 from J, leaving 13 bases between them. CDR3 size: 13 residues. CDR3 loop: CSVEEGREGGYTF. The CDR3 DNA reads as TGCAGCGTTGAAGAAGGCAGGGAAGGAGGCTACACCTTC.

This chain uses TRBV11-3 with TRBJ2-3, with D uncertain. Trimming removed 1 base at V and 2 bases at J, with 10 bases between. The CDR3 contains 15 residues. CDR1 is SGHNT and CDR2 is YENEEA in the germline V gene. CDR3 protein: CASSLGARFTDTQYF. The CDR3 DNA reads as TGTGCCAGCAGCTTAGGGGCGCGATTCACAGATACGCAGTATTTT.

The rearrangement links TRBV28 to TRBJ1-5; D is perhaps TRBD1 (5 bases). Between the trimmed V and J ends, which lost 2 bases and 2 bases, there was a span of 13 bases. The V gene's germline CDR1 is MDHEN and CDR2 SYDVKM. CDR3 length: 16 residues. The CDR3 sequence is CASSLVRVGRNQPQHF. The CDR3 nucleotides read TGTGCCAGCAGTTTAGTCAGGGTCGGGCGCAATCAGCCCCAGCATTTT.

The chain combines TRBV6-5 with TRBJ2-3, with D unclear. Germline loops: CDR1 MNHEY, CDR2 SVGAGI. This CDR3 comprises 15 residues. The V and J ends lost 6 bases and 0 bases respectively, with 13 bases between them. The CDR3 coding sequence is TGTGCCAGCAGCCCACTAATCTCTAGCACAGATACGCAGTATTTT. It is translated as CASSPLISSTDTQYF.

The J gene is TRBJ1-1, the V gene TRBV28; tentative D call: TRBD1 (6 bases). The germline V gene encodes CDR1 MDHEN and CDR2 SYDVKM. Trimming shortened V by 3 bases and J by 5 bases, and 19 bases separated the two germline ends. The CDR3 has 16 residues. The CDR3, as DNA: TGTGCCAGCAGTTTGGACCGGGGGGGCCGAGAGACTGAAGCTTTCTTT. This codes for CASSLDRGGRETEAFF. Based on the CDR3 plus reference TRBV28 and TRBJ1-1, the full variable domain is DVKVTQSSRYLVKRTGEKVFLECVQDMDHENMFWYRQDPGLGLRLIYFSYDVKMKEKGDIPEGYSVSREKKERFSLILESASTNQTSMYLCASSLDRGGRETEAFFGQGTRLTVV.

The CDR3 is CASAFWGQGRTEAFF. In DNA form, the CDR3 reads TGTGCCAGCGCCTTCTGGGGACAGGGAAGGACTGAAGCTTTCTTT. This chain connects TRBV7-8 to TRBJ1-1; 9 positions match TRBD1. Trimming took 8 bases from V and 5 from J; bases not matched to a gene: 12. CDR1 is SGHVS and CDR2 is FQNEAQ in the germline V gene. There are 15 residues in the CDR3.

This sequence joins TRBV9 and TRBJ2-7; the match to TRBD2 covers 11 bases. CDR1 is SGDLS and CDR2 is YYNGEE in the germline V gene. With V trimmed by 4 bases and J by 4 bases, 7 bases remained unmatched. This CDR3 comprises 15 residues. In DNA, the CDR3 is TGTGCCAGCAGCCCTAGCGGGGGGTCATATTACGAGCAGTACTTC. This encodes CASSPSGGSYYEQYF.

The DNA of the CDR3 is TGTGCCAGCAGCCAGGGAAGCGGGGGGGGCACAGATACGCAGTATTTT. Its protein product is CASSQGSGGGTDTQYF. The V call is TRBV4-2, the J call TRBJ2-3; 10 nucleotides agree with TRBD2. Looked up from germline, CDR1 is LGHNA and CDR2 is YNFKEQ. With 3 bases clipped from V and 1 base from J, the junction kept 4 bases outside the gene matches. This CDR3 is 16 amino acids long.

This clone was seen a single time. This chain joins TRBV15 and TRBJ2-7; TRBD2 matches 7 bases. Trimming took 1 base from V and 0 from J; bases not matched to a gene: 3. CDR1 LNHNV and CDR2 YYDKDF come from the germline V gene (reference sequence). The CDR3 covers 15 residues. The CDR3 DNA reads TGTGCCACCAGCAGAGGGTTAGCGGGCTCCTACGAGCAGTACTTC. Residues: CATSRGLAGSYEQYF.

The rearrangement joins TRBV19 to TRBJ2-3; 11 positions match TRBD2. Germline V lookup: CDR1 LNHDA, CDR2 SQIVND (reference sequence). CDR3 size: 20 residues. The junction had 18 bases not matched to a gene; V was cut back by 5 bases and J by 2 bases. CDR3 sequence (DNA): TGTGCCAGTAGTCCCCTAAACCCACTAGCGGGAGTTGGCTTCACAGATACGCAGTATTTT. Amino acids: CASSPLNPLAGVGFTDTQYF. Full variable domain (remainder filled in from reference TRBV19 and TRBJ2-3): DGGITQSPKYLFRKEGQNVTLSCEQNLNHDAMYWYRQDPGQGLRLIYYSQIVNDFQKGDIAEGYSVSREKKESFPLTVTSAQKNPTAFYLCASSPLNPLAGVGFTDTQYFGPGTRLTVL.

The rearrangement uses TRBV9 and TRBJ1-6; D ambiguous. V shed 3 bases and J shed 6 bases, with 13 bases lying between them. CDR3 length equals 15 residues. CDR1 and CDR2 (germline): SGDLS, YYNGEE. In DNA form, the CDR3 reads TGTGCCAGCAGCGACGGGTCTCCGGGTAATTCACCCCTCCACTTT. It translates to CASSDGSPGNSPLHF.

The chain joins TRBV7-6 to TRBJ1-2, with 9 bases fitting TRBD1. The ends lost 5 bases at V and 6 bases at J; junction bases unmatched: 4. The CDR3 sequence is 13 residues long. CDR1 SGHVS and CDR2 FNYEAQ come from the germline V gene. For the CDR3, the DNA is TGTGCCAGCAGCACGACAGGGGGAAATGGCTACACCTTC. Protein sequence: CASSTTGGNGYTF.

The V gene is TRBV30, the J gene TRBJ2-1; D is unresolved. CDR1 GTSNPN and CDR2 SVGIG come from the germline V gene (reference sequence). The CDR3 spans 13 residues. The V end lost 0 bases, the J end lost 9 bases, and 12 bases lay between the germline ends. In DNA form, the CDR3 reads TGTGCCTGGAGTGTACCCCCGCCCAGTGAGCAGTTCTTC. This codes for CAWSVPPPSEQFF.

This rearrangement joins TRBV12-3 or TRBV12-4 to TRBJ1-2, with D perhaps TRBD1 (6 bases). The CDR3 sequence is 13 residues long. Trimming removed 6 bases from V and 5 bases from J, with 13 bases in between. CDR3 sequence reads: CASSRGQPYGYTF. In DNA, the CDR3 is TGTGCCAGCAGCCGCGGACAGCCTTATGGCTACACCTTC.

The chain uses TRBV5-1 and TRBJ1-2; tentatively, D is TRBD1 (5 bases). Germline V gene lookup returns CDR1 SGHRS and CDR2 YFSETQ. The CDR3 is made up of 13 amino acids. The V and J ends lost 4 bases and 7 bases respectively, with 14 bases between them. This CDR3 reads CASSQTQDLGYTF. CDR3 bases: TGCGCCAGCAGCCAGACACAGGATCTTGGCTACACCTTC.

This chain uses TRBV19 with TRBJ2-4; 11 bases are a match to TRBD1. The CDR3 loop spans 14 amino acids. V lost 6 bases, J lost 10 bases, and 8 bases stayed unmatched. Germline CDR1 LNHDA, CDR2 SQIVND (reference sequence). The CDR3 sequence is CASSLGTGGMIQYF. The CDR3 nucleotides are TGTGCCAGTAGCCTGGGGACAGGGGGGATGATTCAGTACTTC.

This chain connects TRBV30 to TRBJ1-4, with D unresolved. V lost 0 bases and J lost 5, with 10 bases in between. The CDR3 has 14 residues. Germline CDR1 GTSNPN, CDR2 SVGIG (reference sequence). This chain's CDR3 is CAWSVSHQNEKLFF. In nucleotides, the CDR3 is TGTGCCTGGAGTGTATCGCACCAGAATGAAAAACTGTTTTTT.

V is TRBV19 and J is TRBJ2-2, with 7 nucleotides matching TRBD1. CDR1 and CDR2 from the germline V gene are LNHDA and SQIVND (reference sequence). CDR3 length equals 16 residues. Trimming cost V 10 bases and J 7 bases; bases outside gene matches: 18. CDR3 amino acids: CATTLWSGGINGELFF. CDR3 sequence (DNA): TGTGCCACCACCCTTTGGTCAGGGGGAATTAACGGGGAGCTGTTTTTT.

The V and J genes are TRBV5-5 and TRBJ1-3, with D tentatively TRBD1 (6 bases). Trimming took 2 bases from V and 0 from J, leaving 9 bases between them. CDR1 SGHKS and CDR2 YYEKEE come from the germline V gene (reference sequence). CDR3 length: 15 amino acids. DNA for the CDR3: TGTGCCAGCAGCTTTTCGACAGGCTCTGGAAACACCATATATTTT. Its translation: CASSFSTGSGNTIYF.

This clone was seen a single time. The rearrangement joins TRBV15 to TRBJ1-5; 11 nucleotides align to TRBD1. This CDR3 region has 18 residues. Unmatched junction bases numbered 11, after V lost 0 bases and J lost 7 bases. From germline, CDR1 is LNHNV and CDR2 YYDKDF (reference sequence). CDR3 DNA sequence: TGTGCCACCAGCAGAGACGGGGGAGGACAGGGGGCGCGACAGCCCCAGCATTTT. It translates to CATSRDGGGQGARQPQHF.

The chain recombines TRBV6-5 with TRBJ2-1; possibly TRBD1 for D (5 bases). Trimming shortened V by 6 bases and J by 5 bases, and 17 bases separated the two germline ends. Germline V gene data show CDR1 as MNHEY and CDR2 as SVGAGI. The CDR3 contains 15 residues. DNA of the CDR3: TGTGCCAGCAGGCCCAGGGTGTTAAAAGACAATGAGCAGTTCTTC. It yields the protein CASRPRVLKDNEQFF.

The rearrangement joins TRBV27 to TRBJ2-2; no clear D gene. Trimming cost V 5 bases and J 6 bases, with 13 bases left between them. The CDR3 has 14 residues. Germline loops: CDR1 MNHEY, CDR2 SMNVEV (reference sequence). The CDR3 spells CASSDAQVAGELFF. The CDR3 DNA is TGTGCCAGCAGTGACGCGCAGGTCGCCGGGGAGCTGTTTTTT.

The chain combines TRBV30 with TRBJ1-5; D is unresolved. CDR1 and CDR2 (germline): GTSNPN, SVGIG (reference sequence). CDR3 length: 14 amino acids. With 4 bases removed from V and 7 bases from J, the gap between germline ends came to 17 bases. The CDR3 sequence: CAWTETGVGQPQHF. In DNA form, the CDR3 reads TGTGCCTGGACCGAAACCGGGGTCGGGCAGCCCCAGCATTTT.

The chain has TRBV7-3 and TRBJ1-3, with 7 nucleotides matching TRBD1. CDR3 length equals 15 residues. V lost 5 bases to trimming and J lost 0 bases; unmatched junction nucleotides: 4. The germline gives CDR1 SGHTA, CDR2 FQGTGA. CDR3 bases: TGTGCCAGCAGCCTGGGACAGTACTCTGGAAACACCATATATTTT. Translating it yields CASSLGQYSGNTIYF.